This passage covers 24 T cell receptor beta chains from one sample sequenced in a study of blood T cell repertoires in COVID-19. Generated by immunoSEQ multiplex PCR, the TCRdb table keeps only in-frame clones and is missing some. The sample lists fewer than 350,000 clones; 70% to 90% were seen once. Specimen: PBMCs or T cells enriched from blood (not recorded which). All receptors come from a young man who had recovered from COVID-19.

This rearrangement joins TRBV19 to TRBJ1-6; the D is unclear. CDR3 length: 15 residues. Trimming shortened V by 4 bases and J by 0 bases, and 7 bases separated the two germline ends. Germline V CDR1 and CDR2: LNHDA, SQIVND (reference sequence). The CDR3 sequence is CASSTGNSYNSPLHF. As DNA, the CDR3 is TGTGCCAGTAGTACGGGAAACTCCTATAATTCACCCCTCCACTTT.

The V and J genes are TRBV5-4 and TRBJ1-2; 9 bases align to TRBD1. V was clipped by 5 bases and J by 4 bases; unmatched bases: 6. This CDR3 has 14 amino acids. The germline CDR1 and CDR2 sequences are SGHNT and YYREEE (reference sequence). The DNA for the CDR3 is TGTGCCAGCAGACCCAGGACAGGGGTCTATGGCTACACCTTC. Its translation: CASRPRTGVYGYTF.

J is TRBJ1-2 and V is TRBV7-9; 7 positions match TRBD1. Unmatched junction bases numbered 4, after V lost 6 bases and J lost 3 bases. This CDR3 has 13 amino acids. Germline V gene lookup returns CDR1 SEHNR and CDR2 FQNEAQ (reference sequence). DNA for the CDR3: TGTGCCAGCAGGAGGGACAGTGACTATGGCTACACCTTC. Protein product: CASRRDSDYGYTF.

This clone was recorded only once. The J gene is TRBJ1-2, the V gene TRBV5-5; D is undetermined. Germline CDR1 SGHKS, CDR2 YYEKEE (reference sequence). The CDR3 has 13 amino acids. Trimming cost V 0 bases and J 4 bases, with 7 bases left between them. The DNA for the CDR3 is TGTGCCAGCAGCTTGGACCGAGCCTATGGCTACACCTTC. It translates to CASSLDRAYGYTF.

The genes are TRBV3-1 (or the pseudogene TRBV3-2) and TRBJ1-2, with TRBD1 matching 9 bases. Trimming at V came to 5 bases and at J to 2 bases, leaving 6 bases not matched to a gene. Germline V gene sequence: CDR1 LGHDT, CDR2 YNNKEL (reference sequence). CDR3 length: 15 amino acids. The DNA for the CDR3 is TGTGCCAGCAGCACAATCGGGACAGGGAACTATGGCTACACCTTC. Translated: CASSTIGTGNYGYTF.

This sequence joins TRBV5-8 and TRBJ2-5; 9 nucleotides line up with TRBD1. Germline CDR1 and CDR2: SGHTS and YDEGEE. V was clipped by 4 bases and J by 6 bases; unmatched bases: 13. CDR3 length equals 16 residues. The CDR3 bases are TGTGCCAGCAGCCTACTTGATTCGACAGGGGGAAAGACCCAGTACTTC. Protein sequence: CASSLLDSTGGKTQYF.

In its sample, this clone was seen once. V is TRBV12-3 or TRBV12-4 and J is TRBJ2-7; possibly TRBD2 for D (5 bases). V was cut by 8 bases and J by 3 bases, with 8 bases left in between. The CDR3 sequence is 11 residues long. CDR3 bases: TGTGCCAGCGGGGAGAACTACGAGCAGTACTTC. Its protein product is CASGENYEQYF.

V and J are TRBV9 and TRBJ2-2, with 10 bases lining up with TRBD1. V lost 4 bases to trimming and J lost 6 bases; unmatched junction nucleotides: 15. The CDR3 is 18 residues long. Looked up from germline, CDR1 is SGDLS and CDR2 is YYNGEE. The CDR3 DNA sequence: TGTGCCAGCAGCCACCCCTTGGGGGACAGGGGCGACTCCGGGGAGCTGTTTTTT. It translates to CASSHPLGDRGDSGELFF.

This clone was counted a few times. This rearrangement joins TRBV19 to TRBJ1-5; possible D gene TRBD1, 6 bases. Germline V lookup: CDR1 LNHDA, CDR2 SQIVND (reference sequence). V lost 5 bases and J 9 bases, leaving 17 bases between the germline ends. The CDR3 is made up of 14 amino acids. CDR3 coding DNA: TGTGCCAGTAGTGAACAGGGCCGCGGGCGGCCCCAGCATTTT. The encoded protein is CASSEQGRGRPQHF.

The CDR3 is CASSPAGAGQFF. The CDR3, as DNA: TGTGCCAGCTCACCTGCGGGTGCTGGGCAGTTCTTC. The V and J genes are TRBV18 and TRBJ2-1; D is possibly TRBD2 (5 bases). The length of the CDR3 is 12 residues. V was pared by 3 bases and J by 12 bases, with 12 bases between. Germline V gene lookup returns CDR1 KGHSH and CDR2 LQKENI.

V and J are TRBV19 and TRBJ2-5, with TRBD2 matching 8 bases. Germline-derived CDR1 and CDR2 are LNHDA and SQIVND (reference sequence). This CDR3 comprises 16 residues. The junction had 13 bases not matched to a gene; V was cut back by 6 bases and J by 4 bases. In nucleotides, the CDR3 is TGTGCCAGTAGCACAACCTCGGGGACTAGGAGAGAGACCCAGTACTTC. Amino acids: CASSTTSGTRRETQYF.

This clone was detected a few times. This sequence joins TRBV6-5 and TRBJ2-3; 7 positions match TRBD2. After removal of 6 bases from V and 3 bases from J, the junction contained 0 bases not matched to a gene. Germline V lookup: CDR1 MNHEY, CDR2 SVGAGI. The CDR3 spans 12 residues. The CDR3 coding sequence is TGTGCCAGCAGGCGGGGGACAGATACGCAGTATTTT. As protein: CASRRGTDTQYF.

The chain couples TRBV4-3 to TRBJ1-5, with TRBD1 identical over 7 bases. V lost 0 bases, J lost 5 bases, and 7 bases stayed unmatched. In germline, CDR1 is LGHNA, CDR2 YSLEER. The length of the CDR3 is 16 residues. CDR3 DNA sequence: TGCGCCAGCAGCCAAGAGTTTGGTACAGGGGATCAGCCCCAGCATTTT. Translating it yields CASSQEFGTGDQPQHF.

The V call is TRBV27, the J call TRBJ2-7; D is perhaps TRBD1 (5 bases). Germline values: CDR1 MNHEY, CDR2 SMNVEV (reference sequence). This CDR3 contains 13 residues. With 1 base removed from V and 3 bases from J, the gap between germline ends came to 7 bases. The DNA for the CDR3 is TGTGCCAGCAGTTTATTCGACAGCTACGAGCAGTACTTC. Translation: CASSLFDSYEQYF.

This clone was recorded once. This rearrangement joins TRBV19 to TRBJ1-5, with D possibly TRBD1 on 5 matching bases. V lost 6 bases, J lost 4 bases, and 10 bases lay in between. This CDR3 has 13 amino acids. Per germline, CDR1 LNHDA and CDR2 SQIVND (reference sequence). The CDR3 protein is CASRGQGNQPQHF. CDR3 bases: TGTGCCAGTAGAGGTCAGGGTAATCAGCCCCAGCATTTT.

The chain is built from TRBV7-8 and TRBJ2-2; D gene unclear. Between the trimmed V and J ends, which lost 5 bases and 5 bases, there was a span of 15 bases. The CDR3 has 15 residues. Germline lookup yields CDR1 SGHVS and CDR2 FQNEAQ. The CDR3 nucleotides read TGTGCCAGCAGCCCTGGCAAGTTCGAAACCGGGGAGCTGTTTTTT. It translates to CASSPGKFETGELFF.

This clone has a handful of counts. Germline and junction disagree at one end, which may indicate a read error. This chain links TRBV7-7 with TRBJ2-7; TRBD1 might be the D (6 bases). The CDR3 runs to 13 residues. Germline V gives CDR1 SSHAT, CDR2 FNYEAQ (reference sequence). The CDR3 coding sequence is TGTGCTAGCAGCTCAGGGGCCCAATACGAGCAGTACTTC. Translating gives CASSSGAQYEQYF.

For this clone: This same CDR3 is encoded by further DNA sequences in the sample. V usage is TRBV12-3 or TRBV12-4 and J usage is TRBJ1-2, with a possible D match to TRBD1 (6 bases). Trimming shortened V by 5 bases and J by 2 bases, and 9 bases separated the two germline ends. This CDR3 spans 13 amino acids. CDR3 sequence (DNA): TGTGCCAGCAGTGGTACAGGGAACTATGGCTACACCTTC. It specifies CASSGTGNYGYTF.

This clone appeared a single time. The chain combines TRBV30 with TRBJ1-2; D remains unclear. Trimming left V 3 bases short and J 2 bases short, with 7 bases between. Per germline, CDR1 GTSNPN and CDR2 SVGIG (reference sequence). This CDR3 is built from 12 residues. The CDR3 DNA sequence: TGTGCCTGGAGACCAGAAAACTATGGCTACACCTTC. Amino acids: CAWRPENYGYTF.

The V and J genes are TRBV5-1 and TRBJ2-7; 10 bases map to TRBD1. This CDR3 is 15 amino acids long. The germline V gene has CDR1 SGHRS and CDR2 YFSETQ. The junction had 3 bases not matched to a gene; V was cut back by 0 bases and J by 3 bases. The CDR3 protein is CASSLAGTGDYEQYF. CDR3 DNA sequence: TGCGCCAGCAGCTTGGCCGGGACAGGGGACTACGAGCAGTACTTC.

This clone was detected only a few times. The rearrangement joins TRBV27 to TRBJ2-2; TRBD1 agrees at 7 bases. The V and J ends lost 0 bases and 3 bases, in that order; junction bases with no gene match: 7. The CDR3 runs 17 residues. Per germline, CDR1 MNHEY and CDR2 SMNVEV (reference sequence). The CDR3, as DNA: TGTGCCAGCAGTTTATCGTTCCGGGACAGCGACACCGGGGAGCTGTTTTTT. Residues: CASSLSFRDSDTGELFF.

The chain joins TRBV24-1 to TRBJ1-2; D gene unclear. There are 15 residues in the CDR3. Trimming left V 2 bases short and J 2 bases short, with 11 bases between. Germline values: CDR1 KGHDR, CDR2 SFDVKD. CDR3 bases: TGTGCCACCAGTGATTCGGCCGGAGGAAACTATGGCTACACCTTC. It codes for CATSDSAGGNYGYTF.

In its sample, this clone was seen a few times. The chain recombines TRBV6-4 with TRBJ2-3; 7 bases fit TRBD2. V was pared by 3 bases and J by 4 bases, with 10 bases of the junction left unmatched. Germline V gene data show CDR1 as MRHNA and CDR2 as SNTAGT. The CDR3 sequence is 16 residues long. CDR3 DNA sequence: TGTGCCAGCAGTGAAGTTGCGGGGGATGCGGCAGATACGCAGTATTTT. Translated, it gives CASSEVAGDAADTQYF.

Ten or more counts support this clone. This sequence joins TRBV19 and TRBJ2-1; D is unclear. The germline V gene has CDR1 LNHDA and CDR2 SQIVND (reference sequence). The CDR3 consists of 15 residues. With 1 base removed from V and 5 bases from J, the gap between germline ends came to 12 bases. The CDR3 coding sequence is TGTGCCAGTAGTATAGGGCCTTATGGCAACAATGAGCAGTTCTTC. Amino acid sequence: CASSIGPYGNNEQFF.